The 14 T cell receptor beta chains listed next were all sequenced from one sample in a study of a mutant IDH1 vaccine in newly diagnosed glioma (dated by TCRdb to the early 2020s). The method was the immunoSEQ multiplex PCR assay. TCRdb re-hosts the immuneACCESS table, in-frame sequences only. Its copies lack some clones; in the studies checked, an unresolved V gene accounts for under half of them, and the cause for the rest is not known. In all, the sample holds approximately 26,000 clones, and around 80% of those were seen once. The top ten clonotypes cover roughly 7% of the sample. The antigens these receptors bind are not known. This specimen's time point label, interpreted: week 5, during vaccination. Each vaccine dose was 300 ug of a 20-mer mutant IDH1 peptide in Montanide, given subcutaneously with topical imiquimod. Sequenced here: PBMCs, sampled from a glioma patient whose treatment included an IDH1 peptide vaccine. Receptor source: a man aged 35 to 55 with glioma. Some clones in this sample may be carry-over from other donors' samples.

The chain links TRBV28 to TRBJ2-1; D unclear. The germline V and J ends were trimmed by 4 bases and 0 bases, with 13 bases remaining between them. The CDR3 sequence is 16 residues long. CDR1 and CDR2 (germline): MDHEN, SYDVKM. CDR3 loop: CASSSIAWSSYNEQFF. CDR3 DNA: TGTGCCAGCAGTTCTATAGCATGGAGCTCCTACAATGAGCAGTTCTTC.

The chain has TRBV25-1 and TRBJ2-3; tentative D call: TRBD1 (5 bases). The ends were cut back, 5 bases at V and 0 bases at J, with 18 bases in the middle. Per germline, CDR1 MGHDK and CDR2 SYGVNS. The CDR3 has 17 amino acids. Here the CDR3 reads CASSKRGTRWSTDTQYF. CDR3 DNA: TGTGCCAGCAGTAAAAGGGGTACTCGGTGGAGCACAGATACGCAGTATTTT.

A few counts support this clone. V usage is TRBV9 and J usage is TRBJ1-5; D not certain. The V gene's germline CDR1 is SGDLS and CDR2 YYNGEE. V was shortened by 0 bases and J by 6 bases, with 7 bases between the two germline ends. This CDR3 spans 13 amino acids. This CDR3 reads CASSVGSGQPQHF. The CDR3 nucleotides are TGTGCCAGCAGCGTAGGGTCAGGTCAGCCCCAGCATTTT.

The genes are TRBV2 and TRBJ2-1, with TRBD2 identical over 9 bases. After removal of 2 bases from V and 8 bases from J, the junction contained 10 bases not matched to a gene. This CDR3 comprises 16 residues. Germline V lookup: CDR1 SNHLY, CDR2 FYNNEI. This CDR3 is CASSELGLAKKDEQFF. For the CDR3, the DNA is TGTGCCAGCAGTGAATTGGGACTAGCAAAAAAGGATGAGCAGTTCTTC.

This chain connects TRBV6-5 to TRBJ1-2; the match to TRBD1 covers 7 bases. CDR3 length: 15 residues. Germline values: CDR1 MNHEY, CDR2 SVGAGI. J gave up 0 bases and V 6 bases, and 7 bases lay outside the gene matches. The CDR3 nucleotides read TGTGCCAGCAGACGCGGGACAGTAGCTAACTATGGCTACACCTTC. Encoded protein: CASRRGTVANYGYTF.

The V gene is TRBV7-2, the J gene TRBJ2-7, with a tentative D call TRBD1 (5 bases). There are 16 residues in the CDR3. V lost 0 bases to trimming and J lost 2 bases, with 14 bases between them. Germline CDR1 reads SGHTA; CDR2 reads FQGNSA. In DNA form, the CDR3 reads TGTGCCAGCAGCTTAGCCTCAGGGATCCCCACCTACGAGCAGTACTTC. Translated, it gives CASSLASGIPTYEQYF. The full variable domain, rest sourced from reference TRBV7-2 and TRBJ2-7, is GAGVSQSPSNKVTEKGKDVELRCDPISGHTALYWYRQSLGQGLEFLIYFQGNSAPDKSGLPSDRFSAERTGGSVSTLTIQRTQQEDSAVYLCASSLASGIPTYEQYFGPGTRLTVT.

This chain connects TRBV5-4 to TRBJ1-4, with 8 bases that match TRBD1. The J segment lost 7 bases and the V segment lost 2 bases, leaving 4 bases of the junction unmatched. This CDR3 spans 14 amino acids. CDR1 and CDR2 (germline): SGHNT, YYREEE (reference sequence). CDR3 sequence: CASSFDRGFEKLFF. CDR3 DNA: TGTGCCAGCAGCTTTGACAGGGGATTTGAAAAACTGTTTTTT. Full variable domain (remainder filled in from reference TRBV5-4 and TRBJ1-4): ETGVTQSPTHLIKTRGQQVTLRCSSQSGHNTVSWYQQALGQGPQFIFQYYREEENGRGNFPPRFSGLQFPNYSSELNVNALELDDSALYLCASSFDRGFEKLFFGSGTQLSVL.

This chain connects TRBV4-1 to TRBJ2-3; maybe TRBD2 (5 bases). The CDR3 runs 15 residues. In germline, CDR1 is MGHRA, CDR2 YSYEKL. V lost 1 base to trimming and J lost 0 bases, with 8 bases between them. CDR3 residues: CASSQVAGSTDTQYF. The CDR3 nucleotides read TGCGCCAGCAGCCAAGTGGCGGGTAGCACAGATACGCAGTATTTT.

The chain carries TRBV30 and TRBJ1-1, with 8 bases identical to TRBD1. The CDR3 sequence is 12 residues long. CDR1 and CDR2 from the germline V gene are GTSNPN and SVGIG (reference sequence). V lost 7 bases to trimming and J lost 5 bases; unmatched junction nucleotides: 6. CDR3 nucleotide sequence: TGTGCCTCCTCCCGGACAGGGACTGAAGCTTTCTTT. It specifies CASSRTGTEAFF.

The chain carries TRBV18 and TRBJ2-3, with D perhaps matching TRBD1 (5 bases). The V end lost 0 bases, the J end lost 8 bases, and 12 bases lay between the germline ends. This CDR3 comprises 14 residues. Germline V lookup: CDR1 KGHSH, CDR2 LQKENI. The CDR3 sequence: CASSPPAGMGTQYF. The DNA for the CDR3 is TGTGCCAGCTCACCACCGGCAGGGATGGGTACGCAGTATTTT.

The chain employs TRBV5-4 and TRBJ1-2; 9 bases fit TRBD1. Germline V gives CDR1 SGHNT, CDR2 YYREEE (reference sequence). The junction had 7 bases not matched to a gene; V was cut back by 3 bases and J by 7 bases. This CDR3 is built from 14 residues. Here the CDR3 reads CASSSHRGLVGYTF. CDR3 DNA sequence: TGTGCCAGCAGCTCACACAGGGGGCTCGTTGGCTACACCTTC.

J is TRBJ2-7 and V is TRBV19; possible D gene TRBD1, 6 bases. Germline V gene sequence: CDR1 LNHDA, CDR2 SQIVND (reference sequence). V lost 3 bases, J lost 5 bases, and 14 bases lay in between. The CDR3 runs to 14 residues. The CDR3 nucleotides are TGTGCCAGTAGTATGCGGACAGCCAACGACGAGCAGTACTTC. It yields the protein CASSMRTANDEQYF.

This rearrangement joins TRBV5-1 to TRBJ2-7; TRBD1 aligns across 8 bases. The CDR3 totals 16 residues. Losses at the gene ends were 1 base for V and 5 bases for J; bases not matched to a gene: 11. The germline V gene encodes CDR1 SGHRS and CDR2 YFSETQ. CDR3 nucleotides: TGCGCCAGCAGCTTGTGGCCCGGACAGGGATCCGACGAGCAGTACTTC. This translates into CASSLWPGQGSDEQYF.

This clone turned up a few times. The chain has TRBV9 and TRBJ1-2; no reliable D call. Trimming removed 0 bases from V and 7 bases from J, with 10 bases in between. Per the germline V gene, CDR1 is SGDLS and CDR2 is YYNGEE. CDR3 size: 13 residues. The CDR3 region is CASSVAVDSGYTF. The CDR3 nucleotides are TGTGCCAGCAGCGTAGCTGTAGATTCTGGCTACACCTTC.